These 13 T cell receptor beta chains came from one sample sequenced in a study of metastatic and nonmetastatic thyroid tumors. Via MiXCR, TCRdb re-called the PCR reads. This sample has 13,000 to 15,000 clones, with around 25% found just once. Until they underwent thyroid surgery, no patient had received any treatment. Sequencing used tumor tissue. Every receptor here comes from a female donor with papillary thyroid cancer or a benign thyroid nodule (not recorded which). Some clones in this sample may be carry-over from other donors' samples.

Ten or more counts support this clone. V usage is TRBV18 and J usage is TRBJ1-1, with TRBD1 identical over 8 bases. CDR1 is KGHSH and CDR2 is LQKENI in the germline V gene. With V trimmed by 5 bases and J by 5 bases, 4 bases remained unmatched. CDR3 length: 13 residues. CDR3 DNA: TGTGCCAGCTCAGGCCAGGGGGCAACTGAAGCTTTCTTT. Amino acid sequence: CASSGQGATEAFF.

The table lists this clone with many counts. This chain uses TRBV20-1 with TRBJ1-1, with D perhaps matching TRBD1 (6 bases). The CDR3 spans 14 residues. V gave up 4 bases and J gave up 11 bases, with 23 bases separating them. Germline CDR1 reads DFQATT; CDR2 reads SNEGSKA (reference sequence). As DNA, the CDR3 is TGCAGTGCTACAACCTTCACAAGGGAGGGGGAGGCTTTCTTT. Protein product: CSATTFTREGEAFF.

In its sample, this clone ranks as medium-sized. The DNA for the CDR3 is TGTGCCAGCAGTTTTCTGGACTACCAGGTGGGGGAGCAGTACTTC. Amino acid sequence: CASSFLDYQVGEQYF. V gene TRBV12-3 or TRBV12-4 combines with J gene TRBJ2-7; D is perhaps TRBD2 (6 bases). Trimming took off 3 bases at V and 7 bases at J, with 19 bases between the two ends. CDR3 size: 15 residues.

The table lists this clone with a few counts. This chain connects TRBV6-1 to TRBJ1-6, with 10 bases fitting TRBD1. Germline values: CDR1 MNHNS, CDR2 SASEGT. CDR3 length: 13 residues. V was pared by 8 bases and J by 7 bases, with 2 bases of the junction left unmatched. In nucleotides, the CDR3 is TGTGCCAGCGGGGGACAGGGGAATTCACCCCTCCACTTT. This translates into CASGGQGNSPLHF.

J is TRBJ2-7 and V is TRBV3-1, with 10 bases that match TRBD2. V was clipped by 4 bases and J by 1 base; unmatched bases: 7. CDR1 is LGHDT, CDR2 YNNKEL, per germline (reference sequence). This CDR3 is built from 16 residues. CDR3 residues: CASSLRTSGASYEQYF. The CDR3 DNA is TGTGCCAGCAGCCTGAGGACTAGCGGAGCGTCCTACGAGCAGTACTTC.

V usage is TRBV6-1 and J usage is TRBJ1-2; no clear D gene. CDR1 and CDR2 from the germline V gene are MNHNS and SASEGT. CDR3 length: 11 amino acids. Trimming took off 5 bases at V and 5 bases at J, with 6 bases between the two ends. This chain's CDR3 is CASSQEYGYTF. Here the CDR3 DNA reads TGTGCCAGCAGTCAAGAATATGGCTACACCTTC.

This clone was detected only a few times. V and J are TRBV10-3 and TRBJ2-3; 8 bases are shared with TRBD2. V trimming: 7 bases; J trimming: 6 bases; junction bases outside the gene matches: 15. The CDR3 consists of 16 residues. The V gene's germline CDR1 is ENHRY and CDR2 SYGVKD. The CDR3 loop reads CAIIEVPTSVSDTQYF. The DNA of the CDR3 is TGTGCCATCATCGAGGTCCCGACTAGCGTGAGTGATACGCAGTATTTT.

The CDR3 protein is CASSSGTGGYEQYF. The CDR3 DNA sequence: TGTGCCAGCAGCAGTGGGACAGGGGGTTACGAGCAGTACTTC. The rearrangement joins TRBV27 to TRBJ2-7, with TRBD1 identical over 11 bases. This CDR3 contains 14 residues. Germline-derived CDR1 and CDR2 are MNHEY and SMNVEV (reference sequence). Losses at the gene ends were 6 bases for V and 4 bases for J; bases not matched to a gene: 5.

Turning to this clone: Germline and junction disagree at one end, which may indicate a read error. The chain carries TRBV19 and TRBJ1-1; D remains unclear. CDR1 LNHDA and CDR2 SQIVND come from the germline V gene (reference sequence). The CDR3 sequence is 14 residues long. The CDR3 coding sequence is TGTGCCAGTAGTAGGACGGTCATGAACATTGAAGCCTTCTTT. Protein product: CASSRTVMNIEAFF. Full variable domain (outside the CDR3, taken from reference TRBV19 and TRBJ1-1): DGGITQSPKYLFRKEGQNVTLSCEQNLNHDAMYWYRQDPGQGLRLIYYSQIVNDFQKGDIAEGYSVSREKKESFPLTVTSAQKNPTAFYLCASSRTVMNIEAFFGQGTRLTVV.

The chain couples TRBV5-6 to TRBJ2-3; 10 nucleotides match TRBD2. The length of the CDR3 is 18 residues. Germline-derived CDR1 and CDR2 are SGHDT and YYEEEE. After removal of 8 bases from V and 7 bases from J, the junction contained 22 bases not matched to a gene. CDR3 amino acids: CASSKGSLAGCLGYTQYF. CDR3 in DNA: TGTGCCAGTAGTAAGGGATCACTAGCGGGATGTCTGGGGTATACGCAGTATTTT.

This clone was picked up a small number of times. At one end, the junction sequence differs from germline, possibly due to a read error. V gene TRBV12-3 or TRBV12-4 combines with J gene TRBJ2-3, with TRBD2 as a possible D gene (5 bases). The CDR3 contains 14 residues. The CDR3 bases are TGTGCCAGCAGGGCGGCGGGTGGCGCAGATACGAAGTATTTT. Translation gives CASRAAGGADTKYF.

This clone was detected only a few times. The junction and the germline gene differ at one end; a read error may be behind it. The rearrangement links TRBV6-1 to TRBJ1-2; D uncertain. The CDR3 contains 15 residues. CDR1 is MNHNS and CDR2 is SASEGT in the germline V gene. The CDR3 region is CASSEASPANYVYTF. The CDR3 DNA reads TGTGCCAGCAGTGAAGCGTCCCCAGCTAACTATGTCTACACCTTC.

This clone was seen a handful of times. The chain links TRBV12-3 or TRBV12-4 to TRBJ1-1, with no clear D. The CDR3 sequence is 15 residues long. V was trimmed by 3 bases and J by 1 base, leaving 12 bases between them. CDR3 coding DNA: TGTGCCAGCAGTTTTAGACTCCAGAGGAACACTGAAGCTTTCTTT. Translated, it gives CASSFRLQRNTEAFF.